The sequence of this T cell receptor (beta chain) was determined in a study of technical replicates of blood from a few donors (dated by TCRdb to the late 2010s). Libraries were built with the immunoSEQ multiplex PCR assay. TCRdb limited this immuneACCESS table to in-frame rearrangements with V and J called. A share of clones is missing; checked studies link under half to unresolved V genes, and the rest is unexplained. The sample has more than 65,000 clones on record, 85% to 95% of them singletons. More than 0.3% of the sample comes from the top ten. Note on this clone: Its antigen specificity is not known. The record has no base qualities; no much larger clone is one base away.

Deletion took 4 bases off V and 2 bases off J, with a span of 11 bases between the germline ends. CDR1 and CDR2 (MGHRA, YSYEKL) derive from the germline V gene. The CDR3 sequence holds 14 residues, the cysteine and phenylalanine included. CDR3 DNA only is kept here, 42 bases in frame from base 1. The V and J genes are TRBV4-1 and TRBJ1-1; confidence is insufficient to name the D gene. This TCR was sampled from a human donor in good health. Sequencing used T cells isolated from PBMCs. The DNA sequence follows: TGCGCCAGCAGCCTCCAGGAAGGCAACACTGAAGCTTTCTTT. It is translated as CASSLQEGNTEAFF.